Here is one T cell receptor beta chain with its context. Its antigen is currently not known. No much larger clonotype is one base removed from it; base qualities were not supplied. Its CDR3 holds 16 amino acids, cysteine through phenylalanine. The sequence is cut down to CDR3 DNA, 48 bases in frame from base 1. Per the germline V gene, SGDLS is the CDR1 and YYNGEE is the CDR2. The junction shows trimming of 2 bases on V and 1 base on J, plus 15 bases between the germline ends. CD8 naive samples were CD45RO-negative cells positively selected for CCR7, giving a CD45RA+CCR7+ population that excluded TemRA cells. Donors were healthy HIV-negative adults with no recently reported acute infections or vaccinations. Every donor was a Caucasian adult living in Nashville, Tennessee, USA. After blood collection by leukapheresis, PBMCs were isolated using Ficoll-Histopaque density gradient centrifugation and then cryopreserved in the vapor phase of liquid nitrogen. Analytical flow cytometry was used to check the purity and quantity of each magnetically sorted T cell population. Genomic DNA was isolated from each sorted fraction and quantified by UV absorbance on a Nanodrop 2000c.

These data belong to a study of shared clonotypes between healthy human individuals (dated by TCRdb to 2018 to 2021). Study-level background: Two women and a few men aged 18 to 49 years were included in the cohort. For each donor, CD4 naive and CD4 memory were each run on three plates, CD8 naive on two plates, and CD8 memory on one plate. Blood TCR repertoires of five healthy adults were deeply sequenced to estimate repertoire size and the extent of clonotype sharing between individuals. To increase sequencing depth and limit assay-specific biases, TCR repertoire library preparation and sequencing were carried out by different laboratories using diverse techniques. Between about 0.94 and 8.9 billion PBMCs per donor were obtained by leukapheresis. Summary of the overall study and its limitations: Compared with non-shared clonotypes, clonotypes shared by all four sorted-subset donors had higher generation probabilities. Because the study included a small number of donors, the genetic and exposure-history diversity represented was limited. Estimated clonotype richness was generally larger for naive than for memory subsets. Pairwise subsampling led to the expectation that sequencing depth would affect the degree of clonotype sharing among donors. Sampling was restricted to blood, and TCR repertoires in tissues likely differ from the TCR repertoires found in blood. Incomplete sequencing was indicated by rarefaction of sorted-subset datasets, despite the large sequencing depth. Roughly 5% of naive CD4, approximately 3.7% of naive CD8, roughly 2.4% of memory CD4, and less than 0.45% of memory CD8 clonotypes were shared across a few donors.

Using the deep immunoSEQ assay, multiplex PCR amplified TCR CDR3 regions from genomic DNA. Extracted genomic DNA from each cell subset was spread evenly across all wells of several immunoSEQ 96-well plates, with each plate serving as a replicate. Each replicate PCR for sorted subsets received about 200 ng genomic DNA, equal to roughly 30,000 T cell genomes. The purified libraries were quantified using a Qubit 3.0 fluorometer, sized with a Bioanalyzer 2100, and then quantified again using the KAPA Library Quantification kit. Every immunoSEQ 96-well plate was sequenced on a separate single-read 150-cycle Illumina NextSeq 550 flow cell. On the study's bioinformatics: The immunoSEQ output contained only junctional sequences without quality scores, so filtering could not match that applied to full-length reads. To assign V/J genes and CDR3, sequences were annotated using PyIR, a Python wrapper for IgBLAST v1.9, with IMGT germline references. Reads were removed for weak V/J assignments (E-value above 1e-6), missing CDR3, stop codons, out-of-frame junctions, or ambiguous translated residues. V3J clonotypes were defined by identical inferred V gene, J gene, and CDR3 amino acid sequence. To compute the percentage overlap between repertoires, the number of shared unique clonotypes was divided by the size of the smaller repertoire. RTK rarefaction, the Chao1 estimator, and Recon v2.1 estimates of unobserved clonotypes were used to assess repertoire richness. For all TCRbeta clonotypes obtained by the gDNA method from a few donors, generation probabilities were computed with OLGA. Sourced from immuneACCESS, this table was stored by TCRdb with only in-frame sequences that have V and J called. A share of the clones is absent; for the studies checked, an unresolved V gene accounts for under half, and the remainder has no known explanation. From that table come the V and J calls and clone size; the DNA was used to work out D and trimming. The sample data list around 1.9 million clones, and roughly 91% of these were observed just once. The ten largest clones take up under 2% of the sample.

Sequenced input: naive CD8+ T cells from PBMCs. This sample's cell subset or site label indicates: CD45RA+CCR7+. In this chain, TRBV9 is recombined with TRBJ2-5; the D call could be TRBD1 or TRBD2, with each sharing 6 bases. This sequence originates from a man between 18 and 29 years old in good health. Some clones in this sample may be carry-over from other donors' samples. The CDR3 has the sequence CASSVEAEGVQETQYF. Here is the DNA: TGTGCCAGCAGCGTTGAAGCGGAGGGGGTCCAAGAGACCCAGTACTTC. Reference TRBV9 and TRBJ2-5 genes cover what lies past the CDR3, so the full variable domain is DSGVTQTPKHLITATGQRVTLRCSPRSGDLSVYWYQQSLDQGLQFLIQYYNGEERAKGNILERFSAQQFPDLHSELNLSSLELGDSALYFCASSVEAEGVQETQYFGPGTRLLVL.